The clone carrying this T cell receptor beta chain was recorded once. As yet, its antigen is unknown. This sample was included in a study of cytomegalovirus exposure and HLA in healthy donors. Study-level information: Sequencing of some 190 million T cells in an earlier analysis found 100 million or so unique TCR beta sequences. Study findings and constraints: According to a later analysis, most TCR beta chains associated with CMV appeared HLA-restricted. A later analysis reported that several of the most significant clusters appeared to be linked to common viral pathogens, among them Epstein-Barr virus.

Unmatched junction bases numbered 9, after V lost 5 bases and J lost 5 bases. Germline V CDR1 and CDR2: SEHNR, FQNEAQ (reference sequence). There are 15 residues in the CDR3. PCR amplification relied on 60 Vbeta primers (plus 13 Jbeta primers). TCRdb's copy holds only in-frame clones and misses some; the assay was immunoSEQ multiplex PCR. The data hold over 200,000 clones, with roughly four fifths observed a single time. The receptor's source is a woman between 40 and 55 years old in good health and CMV-seronegative. The chain joins TRBV7-9 to TRBJ2-3, with 8 bases that match TRBD2. Sequencing was performed on PBMCs. CDR3 sequence: CASSPTGGPGDTQYF. In DNA form, the CDR3 reads TGTGCCAGCAGCCCCACGGGGGGGCCCGGAGATACGCAGTATTTT.